These 29 T cell receptor beta chains were all obtained from the same sample, sequenced in a study of lymphopenia after photon versus proton radiotherapy. TCRdb keeps only in-frame clones here, not all; method: immunoSEQ multiplex PCR. The sample carries just over 25,000 clones, around 85% recorded once. The material was peripheral blood, obtained from a patient treated with photon-based radiotherapy. The receptors shown here come from a young man with gastric cancer.

This CDR3 is CASSLTLRGGGETQYF. CDR3 coding DNA: TGTGCCAGCAGTCTTACCCTGCGGGGAGGAGGAGAGACCCAGTACTTC. The rearrangement joins TRBV27 to TRBJ2-5; D may be TRBD2 (6 bases). CDR1 and CDR2 from the germline V gene are MNHEY and SMNVEV (reference sequence). The CDR3 consists of 16 residues. Deletions cut 5 bases from V and 4 bases from J, with 20 bases between.

V is TRBV27 and J is TRBJ2-1; maybe TRBD2 (5 bases). Per the germline V gene, CDR1 is MNHEY and CDR2 is SMNVEV (reference sequence). This CDR3 comprises 14 residues. Trimming took 4 bases from V and 8 from J, leaving 15 bases between them. The chain's CDR3 is CASSSFGEGYEQFF. The DNA of the CDR3 is TGTGCCAGCAGTTCGTTTGGAGAGGGCTATGAGCAGTTCTTC.

The chain carries TRBV14 and TRBJ2-7; D is undetermined. Trimming cost V 1 base and J 3 bases, with 7 bases left between them. CDR3 size: 13 residues. Germline V lookup: CDR1 SGHDN, CDR2 FVKESK. The CDR3 spells CASSQVVGYEQYF. CDR3 in DNA: TGTGCCAGCAGCCAAGTAGTCGGCTACGAGCAGTACTTC.

The genes are TRBV27 and TRBJ2-4; D remains unclear. V shed 7 bases and J shed 1 base, with 14 bases lying between them. CDR1 is MNHEY and CDR2 is SMNVEV in the germline V gene (reference sequence). The CDR3 has 15 residues. The CDR3 sequence is CASTEARLAKNIQYF. CDR3 sequence (DNA): TGTGCCAGCACGGAAGCGAGGTTGGCCAAAAACATTCAGTACTTC.

The chain recombines TRBV27 with TRBJ2-2; D uncertain. Trimming removed 2 bases at V and 1 base at J, with 5 bases between. The CDR3 has 14 residues. Germline CDR1 reads MNHEY; CDR2 reads SMNVEV (reference sequence). CDR3 nucleotides: TGTGCCAGCAGTTTAGAGCGGAACACCGGGGAGCTGTTTTTT. This codes for CASSLERNTGELFF.

The J gene is TRBJ1-2, the V gene TRBV28; D gene ambiguous. CDR1 is MDHEN, CDR2 SYDVKM, per germline. The length of the CDR3 is 13 residues. The V and J ends lost 2 bases and 7 bases respectively, with 11 bases between them. The CDR3 here is CASSLRGLSGYTF. Here the CDR3 DNA reads TGTGCCAGCAGTTTACGGGGTCTAAGTGGCTACACCTTC.

The V gene is TRBV10-2, the J gene TRBJ2-7; TRBD2 matches 10 bases. V lost 8 bases, J lost 2 bases, and 6 bases stayed unmatched. Germline V gene data show CDR1 as WSHSY and CDR2 as SAAADI. The CDR3 runs to 14 residues. The CDR3 bases are TGCGCCAGCGGGGGGACTAGCGCTCCCTACGAGCAGTACTTC. The encoded protein is CASGGTSAPYEQYF.

V is TRBV18 and J is TRBJ1-6; no clear D. The CDR3 totals 14 residues. With 6 bases removed from V and 10 bases from J, the gap between germline ends came to 16 bases. CDR1 is KGHSH, CDR2 LQKENI, per germline. The CDR3 here is CASSQVGDGSPLHF. The CDR3 bases are TGTGCCAGCTCCCAGGTCGGTGATGGGTCACCCCTCCACTTT.

This chain uses TRBV15 with TRBJ2-1, with 7 bases identical to TRBD2. The V and J ends lost 2 bases and 6 bases, in that order; junction bases with no gene match: 1. Germline V gene lookup returns CDR1 LNHNV and CDR2 YYDKDF (reference sequence). The CDR3 runs to 13 residues. In DNA, the CDR3 is TGTGCCACCAGCAGATCGGGGGGCAATGAGCAGTTCTTC. It translates to CATSRSGGNEQFF. Based on the CDR3 plus reference TRBV15 and TRBJ2-1, the full variable domain is DAMVIQNPRYQVTQFGKPVTLSCSQTLNHNVMYWYQQKSSQAPKLLFHYYDKDFNNEADTPDNFQSRRPNTSFCFLDIRSPGLGDTAMYLCATSRSGGNEQFFGPGTRLTVL.

The rearrangement uses TRBV2 and TRBJ2-1, with 9 nucleotides matching TRBD1. CDR3 length: 16 amino acids. The J segment lost 1 base and the V segment lost 6 bases, leaving 7 bases of the junction unmatched. CDR1 and CDR2 (germline): SNHLY, FYNNEI. This chain's CDR3 is CASSSGQGISYNEQFF. CDR3 in DNA: TGTGCCAGCAGCTCAGGACAGGGGATTTCCTACAATGAGCAGTTCTTC. The whole variable domain, remainder taken from reference TRBV2 and TRBJ2-1, is EPEVTQTPSHQVTQMGQEVILRCVPISNHLYFYWYRQILGQKVEFLVSFYNNEISEKSEIFDDQFSVERPDGSNFTLKIRSTKLEDSAMYFCASSSGQGISYNEQFFGPGTRLTVL.

V is TRBV28 and J is TRBJ1-3, with TRBD1 matching 10 bases. Unmatched junction bases numbered 3, after V lost 5 bases and J lost 2 bases. The germline CDR1 and CDR2 sequences are MDHEN and SYDVKM. The CDR3 loop spans 15 amino acids. The DNA for the CDR3 is TGTGCCAGCAGTGTCGGGACAGGGGCTGGAAACACCATATATTTT. The encoded protein is CASSVGTGAGNTIYF. Full variable domain (rest looked up from reference TRBV28 and TRBJ1-3): DVKVTQSSRYLVKRTGEKVFLECVQDMDHENMFWYRQDPGLGLRLIYFSYDVKMKEKGDIPEGYSVSREKKERFSLILESASTNQTSMYLCASSVGTGAGNTIYFGEGSWLTVV.

The V gene is TRBV18, the J gene TRBJ2-7; the match to TRBD1 covers 8 bases. The CDR3 is 18 amino acids. The germline V gene has CDR1 KGHSH and CDR2 LQKENI. V shed 1 base, J shed 3 bases, and the junction held 14 bases outside the gene matches. The CDR3 nucleotides are TGTGCCAGCTCACCACTTGGGACAGGACACCCCACCGTCTACGAGCAGTACTTC. Translating it yields CASSPLGTGHPTVYEQYF.

This clone was seen only once. The chain recombines TRBV12-1 with TRBJ2-6; the table's D gene call, TRBD1, was not cross checked with the DNA. TRBV12-1 is given as a pseudogene. This CDR3 comprises 18 residues. The CDR3 DNA sequence: TGTGCCAGCAGCAAGACCCCTGTAGGACAAAGTCGGGCCAACGTCCTGACTTTC. Amino acid sequence: CASSKTPVGQSRANVLTF.

The genes are TRBV11-3 and TRBJ2-3, with 10 bases that match TRBD2. This CDR3 contains 19 residues. CDR1 SGHNT and CDR2 YENEEA come from the germline V gene. V dropped 6 bases and J dropped 0; count of bases not matched to a gene: 15. The chain's CDR3 is CASSYRGLAVSTSTDTQYF. DNA for the CDR3: TGTGCCAGCAGTTACCGAGGACTAGCGGTTTCGACGAGCACAGATACGCAGTATTTT.

This clone was recorded a few times. The chain carries TRBV11-2 and TRBJ1-2; the match to TRBD1 covers 10 bases. The trim removed 5 bases at V and 3 bases at J, leaving 9 bases unmatched. The length of the CDR3 is 16 residues. Germline V lookup: CDR1 SGHAT, CDR2 FQNNGV. CDR3 sequence (DNA): TGTGCCAGCAGCGTGACAGGGGGCGCGTATGACTATGGCTACACCTTC. Its protein product is CASSVTGGAYDYGYTF. Using reference TRBV11-2 and TRBJ1-2 for the parts outside the CDR3, the full variable domain is EAGVAQSPRYKIIEKRQSVAFWCNPISGHATLYWYQQILGQGPKLLIQFQNNGVVDDSQLPKDRFSAERLKGVDSTLKIQPAKLEDSAVYLCASSVTGGAYDYGYTFGSGTRLTVV.

This chain joins TRBV29-1 and TRBJ2-7; TRBD2 matches at 7 bases. The germline V gene has CDR1 SQVTM and CDR2 ANQGSEA. J lost 1 base, V lost 7 bases, and 10 bases had no gene match. This CDR3 is 14 amino acids long. The CDR3 region has the DNA TGCAGCGCCTGGGGGGGAAAGGATTCCTACGAGCAGTACTTC. Its protein is CSAWGGKDSYEQYF.

This clone was detected a few times. The chain recombines TRBV7-9 with TRBJ2-1; 10 bases agree with TRBD2. V shed 1 base and J 9 bases; nucleotides not matched to a gene: 6. From germline, CDR1 is SEHNR and CDR2 FQNEAQ (reference sequence). This CDR3 is built from 15 residues. CDR3 loop: CASSLGLAGEVEQFF. The CDR3 coding sequence is TGTGCCAGCAGCTTAGGCCTAGCGGGAGAAGTTGAGCAGTTCTTC. Full variable domain (remainder filled in from reference TRBV7-9 and TRBJ2-1): DTGVSQNPRHKITKRGQNVTFRCDPISEHNRLYWYRQTLGQGPEFLTYFQNEAQLEKSRLLSDRFSAERPKGSFSTLEIQRTEQGDSAMYLCASSLGLAGEVEQFFGPGTRLTVL.

DNA for the CDR3: TGTGCCAGCAGCAAAGACGCTAGCGGACAAGAGACCCAGTACTTC. Translating it yields CASSKDASGQETQYF. The chain links TRBV21-1 to TRBJ2-5; the D segment call TRBD2 is taken from the table without a DNA check. TRBV21-1 is a known pseudogene. The CDR3 loop spans 15 amino acids.

This clone has only one observation. For the CDR3, the DNA is TGTGCCAGCAGCCGGACTAGCGGTAGCACAGATACGCAGTATTTT. Its translation is CASSRTSGSTDTQYF. The chain has TRBV2 and TRBJ2-3; 10 nucleotides line up with TRBD2. This CDR3 region has 15 residues. Germline CDR1 SNHLY, CDR2 FYNNEI. Unmatched junction bases numbered 3, after V lost 6 bases and J lost 0 bases. Complete variable domain (other parts from reference TRBV2 and TRBJ2-3): EPEVTQTPSHQVTQMGQEVILRCVPISNHLYFYWYRQILGQKVEFLVSFYNNEISEKSEIFDDQFSVERPDGSNFTLKIRSTKLEDSAMYFCASSRTSGSTDTQYFGPGTRLTVL.

The V gene is TRBV27, the J gene TRBJ2-1; TRBD2 agrees at 7 bases. Germline loops: CDR1 MNHEY, CDR2 SMNVEV (reference sequence). V lost 6 bases to trimming and J lost 7 bases; unmatched junction nucleotides: 18. The CDR3 contains 17 residues. The CDR3 region has the DNA TGTGCCAGCAGGGGTACGGGGGGACTTACTATAGAGAATGAGCAGTTCTTC. Its protein is CASRGTGGLTIENEQFF.

This chain connects TRBV29-1 to TRBJ1-1; D gene ambiguous. Germline V gene lookup returns CDR1 SQVTM and CDR2 ANQGSEA. The CDR3 spans 12 residues. CDR3 region: CTAAAQNTEAFF. CDR3 bases: TGCACGGCCGCAGCCCAGAACACTGAAGCTTTCTTT.

This sequence joins TRBV6-1 and TRBJ2-3; no clear D gene. V was pared by 2 bases and J by 3 bases, with 3 bases between. The CDR3 sequence is 12 residues long. Germline CDR1 is MNHNS and CDR2 is SASEGT. The CDR3 protein is CASSELTDTQYF. CDR3 coding DNA: TGTGCCAGCAGTGAATTAACAGATACGCAGTATTTT.

This chain uses TRBV9 with TRBJ2-1; D not certain. CDR1 is SGDLS and CDR2 is YYNGEE in the germline V gene. The V end was cut by 4 bases, the J end by 10 bases, with 21 bases between. CDR3 length equals 15 residues. DNA for the CDR3: TGTGCCAGCAGCCCTCGCTGGGCCTATACAGAGGAGCAGTTCTTC. Residues: CASSPRWAYTEEQFF.

This clone occurred once. DNA of the CDR3: TGTGCCAGCAGCTCGACAGGGTTGGACGAGCAGTACTTC. It is translated as CASSSTGLDEQYF. The genes are TRBV5-6 and TRBJ2-5; TRBD1 aligns across 7 bases. The DNA end lines up better with TRBJ2-7; the J call may be wrong. Germline CDR1 reads SGHDT; CDR2 reads YYEEEE. CDR3 length: 13 amino acids.

The J gene is TRBJ1-1, the V gene TRBV5-1; a possible D gene is TRBD1 (5 bases). The CDR3 sequence is 14 residues long. Per the germline V gene, CDR1 is SGHRS and CDR2 is YFSETQ. V lost 6 bases and J 0 bases, leaving 12 bases between the germline ends. The CDR3 spells CASTDRPMNTEAFF. In DNA form, the CDR3 reads TGCGCCAGCACAGACAGACCCATGAACACTGAAGCTTTCTTT.

J is TRBJ1-2 and V is TRBV19; D unresolved. The ends were cut back, 4 bases at V and 2 bases at J, with 14 bases in the middle. Germline assignment: CDR1 LNHDA and CDR2 SQIVND (reference sequence). The length of the CDR3 is 15 residues. The CDR3 DNA reads as TGTGCCAGTAGTACCCTATTCGAGGGCAACTATGGCTACACCTTC. Translating gives CASSTLFEGNYGYTF.

The chain combines TRBV19 with TRBJ2-5; D is perhaps TRBD2 (6 bases). Germline V CDR1 and CDR2: LNHDA, SQIVND (reference sequence). V was shortened by 5 bases and J by 5 bases, with 18 bases between the two germline ends. CDR3 length: 15 amino acids. DNA of the CDR3: TGTGCCAGTAGTGGAGGGGTTATGGAGTTGGAGACCCAGTACTTC. Translation gives CASSGGVMELETQYF. Filled out from reference TRBV19 and TRBJ2-5, the complete variable domain reads DGGITQSPKYLFRKEGQNVTLSCEQNLNHDAMYWYRQDPGQGLRLIYYSQIVNDFQKGDIAEGYSVSREKKESFPLTVTSAQKNPTAFYLCASSGGVMELETQYFGPGTRLLVL.

The rearrangement uses TRBV9 and TRBJ2-1; 7 bases line up with TRBD1. Per germline, CDR1 SGDLS and CDR2 YYNGEE. The trim removed 2 bases at V and 8 bases at J, leaving 10 bases unmatched. The CDR3 spans 15 residues. The CDR3 bases are TGTGCCAGCAGCGTTAGTGGGACAGTTGCAGATGAGCAGTTCTTC. It translates to CASSVSGTVADEQFF.

The V and J genes are TRBV7-9 and TRBJ2-2; TRBD1 aligns across 12 bases. Germline-derived CDR1 and CDR2 are SEHNR and FQNEAQ (reference sequence). V dropped 2 bases and J dropped 4; count of bases not matched to a gene: 11. The CDR3 has 19 amino acids. CDR3 region: CASSLPRPGQGAGTGELFF. CDR3 nucleotides: TGTGCCAGCAGCTTACCAAGACCGGGACAGGGGGCGGGCACCGGGGAGCTGTTTTTT.